The clone carrying this T cell receptor beta chain was seen only a few times. The antigen remains undetermined. The data stem from a study of early T cells in non-severe SARS-CoV-2 infection. Across the whole study: The study sequenced bulk RNA from unsorted whole blood, with chains unpaired. Whole-study results and caveats: VDJdb matching skewed toward anti-spike CD8 responses, missing private and CD4 specificities.

With V trimmed by 4 bases and J by 2 bases, 7 bases remained unmatched. This CDR3 contains 16 residues. Germline lookup yields CDR1 SGDLS and CDR2 YYNGEE. Unique molecular identifiers were attached to individual cDNA molecules. TCRdb redid the calling of the 5' RACE reads with MiXCR, one entry per CDR3 protein. The sample has more than 95,000 distinct CDR3 sequences; under 15% are singletons. The chain links TRBV9 to TRBJ2-1, with 9 bases matching TRBD1. This receptor was obtained from an adult who was a healthcare worker with PCR-confirmed SARS-CoV-2 infection or an uninfected control (not recorded which). The sample was whole blood. CDR3 loop: CASSSGTGGAYNEQFF. Written as DNA, the CDR3 is TGTGCCAGCAGCTCCGGCACAGGGGGCGCCTACAATGAGCAGTTCTTC.